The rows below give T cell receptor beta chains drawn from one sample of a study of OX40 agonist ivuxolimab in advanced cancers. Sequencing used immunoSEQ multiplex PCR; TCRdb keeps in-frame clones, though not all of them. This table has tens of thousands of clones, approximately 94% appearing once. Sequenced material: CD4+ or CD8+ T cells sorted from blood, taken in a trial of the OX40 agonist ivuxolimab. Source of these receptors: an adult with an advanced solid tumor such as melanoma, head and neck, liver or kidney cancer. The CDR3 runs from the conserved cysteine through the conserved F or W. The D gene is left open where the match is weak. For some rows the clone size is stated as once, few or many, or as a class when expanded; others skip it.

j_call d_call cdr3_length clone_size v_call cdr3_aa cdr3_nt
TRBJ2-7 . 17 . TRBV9 CASSVSTGTKQIHEQYF TGTGCCAGCAGCGTTTCCACCGGGACCAAGCAAATTCACGAGCAGTACTTC
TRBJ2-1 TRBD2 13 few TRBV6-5 CASSYGRAYEQFF TGTGCCAGCAGTTACGGGAGGGCCTATGAGCAGTTCTTC
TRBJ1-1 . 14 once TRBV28 CASSFVGARDEAFF TGTGCCAGCAGTTTTGTAGGAGCCAGGGATGAAGCTTTCTTT
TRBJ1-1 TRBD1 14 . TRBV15 CATTQGARDTEAFF TGTGCCACCACTCAGGGGGCCCGGGACACTGAAGCTTTCTTT
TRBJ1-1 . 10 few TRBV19 CASGDTEAFF TGTGCCAGTGGGGACACTGAAGCTTTCTTT
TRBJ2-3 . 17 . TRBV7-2 CASSPSNLLRGTDTQYF TGTGCCAGCAGCCCATCTAACCTACTACGAGGCACAGATACGCAGTATTTT
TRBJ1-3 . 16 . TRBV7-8 CASSIKETGQGNTIYF TGTGCCAGCAGCATAAAAGAAACAGGCCAGGGAAACACCATATATTTT
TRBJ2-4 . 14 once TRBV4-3 CASSQEPDQNIQYF TGCGCCAGCAGCCAAGAACCTGACCAGAACATTCAGTACTTC
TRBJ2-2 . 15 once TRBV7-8 CASSWQGQNTGELFF TGTGCCAGCAGCTGGCAGGGACAGAACACCGGGGAGCTGTTTTTT
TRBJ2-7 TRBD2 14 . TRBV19 CASSIAGGLGEQYF TGTGCCAGTAGTATAGCGGGAGGTCTCGGCGAGCAGTACTTC
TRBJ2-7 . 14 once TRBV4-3 CASSQDSGYYEQYF TGCGCCAGCAGCCAAGATTCGGGGTACTACGAGCAGTACTTC
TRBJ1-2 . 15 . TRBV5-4 CASSLGPGPNYGYTF TGTGCCAGCAGCTTGGGCCCTGGACCAAACTATGGCTACACCTTC
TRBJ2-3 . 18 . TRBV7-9 CASSLRDVPWPGRDTQYF TGTGCCAGCAGCTTAAGGGATGTGCCCTGGCCCGGTAGAGATACGCAGTATTTT
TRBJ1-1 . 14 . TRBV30 CAWSGMGYNTEAFF TGTGCCTGGAGCGGTATGGGTTATAACACTGAAGCTTTCTTT
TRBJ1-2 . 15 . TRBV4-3 CASSQEAGDWDGYTF TGCGCCAGCAGCCAAGAGGCTGGGGACTGGGATGGCTACACCTTC
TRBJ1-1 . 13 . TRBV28 CASSFRGNTEAFF TGTGCCAGCAGCTTCCGGGGGAACACTGAAGCTTTCTTT
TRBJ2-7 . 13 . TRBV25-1 CASSDWTNPSEYF TGTGCCAGCAGTGACTGGACAAACCCCTCGGAGTACTTC
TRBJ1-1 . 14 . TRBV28 CASSYRGTGTEAFF TGTGCCAGCAGTTACCGGGGCACGGGCACTGAAGCTTTCTTT
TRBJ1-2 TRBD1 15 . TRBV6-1 CASSTGDEGGYGYTF TGTGCCAGCAGTACAGGGGACGAGGGCGGCTATGGCTACACCTTC
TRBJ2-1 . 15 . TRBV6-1 CASSEVGSSYNEQFF TGTGCCAGCAGTGAAGTAGGAAGCTCCTACAATGAGCAGTTCTTC
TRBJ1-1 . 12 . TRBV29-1 CSAGDGNTEAFF TGCAGCGCCGGGGATGGGAACACTGAAGCTTTCTTT
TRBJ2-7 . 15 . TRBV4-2 CASSQGNSPNYEQYF TGTGCCAGCAGCCAAGGTAACAGTCCTAATTACGAGCAGTACTTC
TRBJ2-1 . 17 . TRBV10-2 CASSEAGPPHLDNEQFF TGCGCCAGCAGTGAGGCTGGGCCCCCCCACTTGGACAATGAGCAGTTCTTC
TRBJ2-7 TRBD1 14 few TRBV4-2 CASSLGTGRYEQYF TGTGCCAGCAGCCTAGGGACAGGGAGGTACGAGCAGTACTTC
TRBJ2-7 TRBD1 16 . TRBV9 CASSEGVGQVSEEQYF TGTGCCAGCAGCGAGGGGGTCGGACAGGTCTCGGAGGAGCAGTACTTC
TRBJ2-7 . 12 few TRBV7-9 CASSYPGYEQYF TGTGCCAGCAGCTACCCCGGATACGAGCAGTACTTC
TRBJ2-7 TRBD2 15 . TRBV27 CASSLKLAGDYEQYF TGTGCCAGCAGTTTAAAACTAGCGGGAGACTACGAGCAGTACTTC
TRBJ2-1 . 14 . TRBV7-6 CASSRSQSNNEQFF TGTGCCAGCAGCCGTTCTCAGAGCAACAATGAGCAGTTCTTC
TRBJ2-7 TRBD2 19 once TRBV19 CASSIVLVGGLAGDYEQYF TGTGCCAGTAGTATAGTCCTGGTTGGGGGACTAGCGGGAGACTACGAGCAGTACTTC
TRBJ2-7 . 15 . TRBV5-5 CASSLFSGRGYEQYF TGTGCCAGCAGCTTGTTTAGCGGACGGGGCTACGAGCAGTACTTC
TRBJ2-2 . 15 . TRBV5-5 CASSGDRGNTGELFF TGTGCCAGCAGCGGCGATAGGGGGAACACCGGGGAGCTGTTTTTT
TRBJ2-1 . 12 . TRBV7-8 CASSSVGERVFF TGTGCCAGCAGCTCCGTCGGGGAGCGGGTCTTCTTC
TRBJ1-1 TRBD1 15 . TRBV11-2 CASSAHRGLNTEAFF TGTGCCAGCAGCGCCCACAGGGGGCTGAACACTGAAGCTTTCTTT
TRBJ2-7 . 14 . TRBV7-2 CASSLGRRGYEQYF TGTGCCAGCAGCTTAGGCCGGCGGGGCTACGAGCAGTACTTC
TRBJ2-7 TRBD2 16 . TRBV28 CASTTRWLAENYEQYF TGTGCCAGCACCACCCGCTGGCTAGCGGAGAACTACGAGCAGTACTTC
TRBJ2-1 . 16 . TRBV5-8 CASSGLPGTKISEQFF TGTGCCAGCAGCGGTCTTCCCGGGACCAAGATCTCAGAGCAGTTCTTC
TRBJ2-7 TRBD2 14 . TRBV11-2 CASSGRDYPYEQYF TGTGCCAGCAGCGGCCGGGACTACCCCTACGAGCAGTACTTC
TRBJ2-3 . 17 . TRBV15 CATSRDGGSWGTDTQYF TGTGCCACCAGCAGAGACGGTGGGAGTTGGGGCACAGATACGCAGTATTTT
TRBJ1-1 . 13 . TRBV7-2 CASSPGQFTEAFF TGTGCCAGCAGCCCAGGACAGTTCACTGAAGCTTTCTTT
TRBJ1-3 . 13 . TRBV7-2 CASSLNSDETIYF TGTGCCAGCAGCTTGAATTCGGACGAAACCATATATTTT
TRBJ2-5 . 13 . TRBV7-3 CASSLGPKETQYF TGTGCCAGCAGCCTAGGACCAAAAGAGACCCAGTACTTC
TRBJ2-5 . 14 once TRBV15 CATRGKAPQETQYF TGTGCCACCAGAGGGAAGGCGCCTCAAGAGACCCAGTACTTC
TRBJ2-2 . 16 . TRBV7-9 CASSRSQDGLTGELFF TGTGCCAGCAGCCGTAGCCAAGACGGTCTCACCGGGGAGCTGTTTTTT